This section outlines one TCR beta chain sequence together with its context. This specimen comes from a study of patients and donors after allogeneic stem cell transplantation. TCRdb re-analysed the RT-PCR reads in MiXCR, keeping a single row per CDR3 protein. The sample gives about a million distinct CDR3 sequences, about a sixth of which show up once; 5% to 6.5% is in the top ten. The sequenced material came from blood, either unsorted or a sorted T cell fraction (not recorded which). This sequence originates from a human donor who was either an allogeneic HSCT recipient or a stem cell or donor lymphocyte infusion donor (not recorded which). It is not recorded whose cells these are; they may come from a transplant donor.

The CDR3 loop is CASRVVGNEQFF. The CDR3 DNA follows: TGTGCCAGCAGAGTAGTGGGCAATGAGCAGTTCTTC. The rearrangement joins TRBV6-1 to TRBJ2-1; D is unclear. V lost 6 bases and J lost 6, with 9 bases in between. The CDR3 extends over 12 amino acids. Germline lookup yields CDR1 MNHNS and CDR2 SASEGT.